The 32 T cell receptor beta chains in this list originate from one sample, sequenced in a study of T cells after yellow fever vaccination. TCRdb re-called the 5' RACE reads with MiXCR, one entry per CDR3 protein. The sample has 250,000 or so distinct CDR3 sequences, about 7% seen once. Sequenced here: CD4+ T cells sorted from PBMCs, sampled on the day of the yellow fever booster vaccination. These receptors originate from a man aged 25 to 45 who received the YFV17D yellow fever vaccine.

This clonotype showed up just a few times. The chain has TRBV2 and TRBJ1-2; 8 bases are shared with TRBD1. Germline CDR1 is SNHLY and CDR2 is FYNNEI. The V gene end was trimmed by 7 bases and the J gene end by 6 bases; junction bases not matched to a gene: 7. The CDR3 consists of 13 residues. This CDR3 is CASTWTGSDGYTF. CDR3 bases: TGTGCCAGCACTTGGACAGGGTCGGATGGCTACACCTTC.

The J gene is TRBJ1-4, the V gene TRBV5-1; D possibly corresponds to TRBD1 (5 bases). Trimming took off 4 bases at V and 6 bases at J, with 22 bases between the two ends. Per germline, CDR1 SGHRS and CDR2 YFSETQ. The CDR3 extends over 17 amino acids. CDR3 loop: CASSGTGTPRGDEKLFF. CDR3 bases: TGCGCCAGCAGCGGGACCGGGACCCCGAGAGGGGATGAAAAACTGTTTTTT.

V and J are TRBV24-1 and TRBJ2-1; D is possibly TRBD1 (5 bases). From germline, CDR1 is KGHDR and CDR2 SFDVKD. This CDR3 is 15 amino acids long. Trimming took 4 bases from V and 3 from J, leaving 12 bases between them. CDR3 sequence reads: CATSDERGFYNEQFF. The CDR3 nucleotides read TGTGCCACCAGTGACGAAAGGGGATTCTACAATGAGCAGTTCTTC.

V is TRBV3-1 and J is TRBJ1-5; D is undetermined. CDR1 is LGHDT and CDR2 is YNNKEL in the germline V gene (reference sequence). Trimming took off 3 bases at V and 4 bases at J, with 13 bases between the two ends. The CDR3 extends over 15 amino acids. CDR3 DNA sequence: TGTGCCAGCAGCCAGGGCCTAGAAAGTAATCAGCCCCAGCATTTT. It translates to CASSQGLESNQPQHF.

The chain employs TRBV7-2 and TRBJ2-7; weak D call: TRBD1 (5 bases). CDR3 length: 13 amino acids. V lost 5 bases, J lost 2 bases, and 10 bases lay in between. The germline V gene has CDR1 SGHTA and CDR2 FQGNSA. CDR3 residues: CASSDSGAYEQYF. CDR3 nucleotides: TGTGCCAGCAGCGACAGTGGCGCCTACGAGCAGTACTTC.

This sequence joins TRBV7-8 and TRBJ1-5, with 11 bases aligning to TRBD1. Germline lookup yields CDR1 SGHVS and CDR2 FQNEAQ. This CDR3 spans 14 amino acids. The trim removed 5 bases at V and 8 bases at J, leaving 5 bases unmatched. The CDR3 is CASSRTGGVKPQHF. CDR3 coding DNA: TGTGCCAGCAGCCGGACAGGGGGCGTGAAGCCCCAGCATTTT.

This clonotype was recorded at least ten times. This rearrangement joins TRBV5-1 to TRBJ1-1, with unresolved D. The V and J ends lost 6 bases and 3 bases respectively, with 18 bases between them. The CDR3 totals 15 residues. Germline V gene sequence: CDR1 SGHRS, CDR2 YFSETQ. The CDR3 DNA is TGCGCCAGCACCCCATGGGCCGGGTTGGACACTGAAGCTTTCTTT. Its protein is CASTPWAGLDTEAFF.

The rearrangement links TRBV6-7 to TRBJ2-3; TRBD1 agrees at 7 bases. TRBV6-7 is treated as an ORF (open reading frame) with a function not yet certain. J was trimmed by 15 bases and V by 7 bases; bases with no gene match: 4. The CDR3 length is 9 residues. The CDR3 region is CASIRQGYF. CDR3 DNA: TGTGCCAGCATTCGACAGGGATATTTT.

The rearrangement links TRBV25-1 to TRBJ2-1; tentatively, D is TRBD2 (6 bases). This CDR3 contains 15 residues. In germline, CDR1 is MGHDK, CDR2 SYGVNS. Trimming pared 0 bases from V and 2 bases from J, leaving 8 bases between. This CDR3 is CASSEYGSTYNEQFF. CDR3 in DNA: TGTGCCAGCAGTGAATACGGGAGTACCTACAATGAGCAGTTCTTC. Full variable domain (remainder filled in from reference TRBV25-1 and TRBJ2-1): EADIYQTPRYLVIGTGKKITLECSQTMGHDKMYWYQQDPGMELHLIHYSYGVNSTEKGDLSSESTVSRIRTEHFPLTLESARPSHTSQYLCASSEYGSTYNEQFFGPGTRLTVL.

This clonotype was counted only a few times. The chain links TRBV14 to TRBJ2-7, with D uncertain. The germline gives CDR1 SGHDN, CDR2 FVKESK. Trimming took off 4 bases at V and 6 bases at J, with 10 bases between the two ends. This CDR3 is built from 12 residues. CDR3 sequence (DNA): TGTGCCAGCAGCCCACGAGCCCCCGAGCAGTACTTC. Its protein is CASSPRAPEQYF.

Only a few counts were recorded for this clonotype. This rearrangement joins TRBV12-3 or TRBV12-4 to TRBJ1-6; 7 bases are a match to TRBD1. The CDR3 runs 15 residues. V shed 7 bases, J shed 7 bases, and the junction held 10 bases outside the gene matches. The chain's CDR3 is CASTMGTVKNSPLHF. CDR3 bases: TGTGCCAGCACCATGGGGACAGTTAAGAATTCACCCCTCCACTTT.

The chain joins TRBV6-2 or TRBV6-3 to TRBJ2-3, with 15 bases matching TRBD2. The CDR3 spans 17 residues. CDR1 MNHEY and CDR2 SVGEGT come from the germline V gene. Trimming removed 6 bases from V and 4 bases from J; junction bases left unmatched: 8. The CDR3 region has the DNA TGTGCCAGCAGCCAGCTGGGACTAGCGGGAGGCCCAGATACGCAGTATTTT. Translation: CASSQLGLAGGPDTQYF.

The chain links TRBV5-1 to TRBJ2-6, with D unresolved. The CDR3 is 17 residues long. V was trimmed by 0 bases and J by 0 bases, leaving 10 bases between them. The germline V gene has CDR1 SGHRS and CDR2 YFSETQ. CDR3 amino acids: CASSLDRQISGANVLTF. The CDR3 nucleotides read TGCGCCAGCAGCTTGGACCGTCAAATCTCTGGGGCCAACGTCCTGACTTTC.

This clonotype was counted only a few times. This sequence joins TRBV20-1 and TRBJ2-3; 7 bases fit TRBD2. This CDR3 has 12 residues. Germline CDR1 DFQATT, CDR2 SNEGSKA (reference sequence). CDR3 DNA sequence: TGCTCCCCAGGCGGGAGAACAGATACGCAGTATTTT. It is translated as CSPGGRTDTQYF.

This clonotype was picked up a small number of times. The chain employs TRBV20-1 and TRBJ2-1; 11 nucleotides match TRBD1. This CDR3 spans 15 amino acids. Germline V lookup: CDR1 DFQATT, CDR2 SNEGSKA (reference sequence). Germline trimming cut 1 base from V and 8 bases from J; bases unmatched to any gene: 7. CDR3 sequence reads: CSARALWTGGDEQFF. The CDR3 DNA follows: TGCAGTGCTAGAGCCCTCTGGACAGGGGGCGATGAGCAGTTCTTC.

This clonotype was observed a handful of times. The V and J genes are TRBV20-1 and TRBJ1-5; 7 bases fit TRBD1. The CDR3 has 16 residues. CDR1 and CDR2 from the germline V gene are DFQATT and SNEGSKA (reference sequence). Trimming cost V 0 bases and J 6 bases; bases outside gene matches: 11. The CDR3 region is CSAREGQGVRFQPQHF. The CDR3 coding sequence is TGCAGTGCTAGAGAGGGGCAGGGGGTGAGGTTTCAGCCCCAGCATTTT.

This clonotype came up many times. V gene TRBV28 combines with J gene TRBJ1-1; no firm D call. Germline values: CDR1 MDHEN, CDR2 SYDVKM. Trimming took 4 bases from V and 6 from J, leaving 6 bases between them. The CDR3 has 11 amino acids. CDR3 protein: CASSSFPEAFF. The DNA for the CDR3 is TGTGCCAGCAGTTCTTTCCCTGAAGCTTTCTTT.

This clonotype was seen at least ten times. This chain joins TRBV7-2 and TRBJ2-7; D ambiguous. This CDR3 comprises 11 residues. V gave up 2 bases and J gave up 6 bases, with 5 bases separating them. The germline V gene encodes CDR1 SGHTA and CDR2 FQGNSA. The DNA of the CDR3 is TGTGCCAGCAGCTTACAGTCCGAGCAGTACTTC. Its protein product is CASSLQSEQYF.

The rearrangement links TRBV4-1 to TRBJ2-5; perhaps TRBD1 as D (6 bases). V was trimmed by 4 bases and J by 5 bases, leaving 17 bases between them. Germline CDR1 MGHRA, CDR2 YSYEKL. CDR3 length: 15 residues. CDR3: CASSLSQGWDETQYF. The CDR3 bases are TGCGCCAGCAGCCTCTCACAGGGATGGGATGAGACCCAGTACTTC.

This chain links TRBV7-9 with TRBJ2-5; either TRBD1 or TRBD2 may supply D (6 bases each). The CDR3 has 15 amino acids. V was clipped by 1 base and J by 1 base, with 10 bases between them. CDR1 is SEHNR, CDR2 FQNEAQ, per germline (reference sequence). CDR3 protein: CASSLVGGIQETQYF. In DNA form, the CDR3 reads TGTGCCAGCAGCTTAGTAGGGGGGATCCAAGAGACCCAGTACTTC.

About this clonotype itself: At one end, the junction sequence differs from germline, possibly due to a read error. CDR3 coding DNA: TGTGCCGGCAGTTACAGGGGAAATGAGCAGTTCTTC. Translating gives CAGSYRGNEQFF. This sequence joins TRBV6-5 and TRBJ2-1; TRBD1 matches at 7 bases. Germline-derived CDR1 and CDR2 are MNHEY and SVGAGI. This CDR3 is 12 amino acids long.

The gene calls are TRBV10-1 and TRBJ2-3; D gene ambiguous. The germline V gene encodes CDR1 WNHNN and CDR2 SYGVQD (reference sequence). The CDR3 length is 14 residues. The ends were cut back, 2 bases at V and 2 bases at J, with 8 bases in the middle. As DNA, the CDR3 is TGCGCCAGCAGTGAGGGGGTACCCACAGATACGCAGTATTTT. It translates to CASSEGVPTDTQYF.

This clonotype was counted a few times. The V gene is TRBV7-2, the J gene TRBJ1-2; a weak D match, TRBD1 (6 bases). Deletions cut 1 base from V and 3 bases from J, with 15 bases between. The CDR3 length is 16 residues. The germline gives CDR1 SGHTA, CDR2 FQGNSA. CDR3 protein: CASSLVGGQGHYGYTF. DNA for the CDR3: TGTGCCAGCAGCTTAGTCGGGGGGCAGGGTCACTATGGCTACACCTTC.

There are many counts of this clonotype. The gene calls are TRBV4-3 and TRBJ2-5, with 11 bases matching TRBD2. V was clipped by 5 bases and J by 4 bases; unmatched bases: 6. The CDR3 has 15 amino acids. Looked up from germline, CDR1 is LGHNA and CDR2 is YSLEER. This CDR3 reads CASSFSGRGGETQYF. CDR3 nucleotide sequence: TGCGCCAGCAGCTTTAGCGGGAGGGGTGGAGAGACCCAGTACTTC.

The chain has TRBV18 and TRBJ2-5; no reliable D call. Germline lookup yields CDR1 KGHSH and CDR2 LQKENI. This CDR3 is built from 14 residues. V was shortened by 5 bases and J by 1 base, with 11 bases between the two germline ends. CDR3 sequence: CASSSRTPQETQYF. The CDR3 DNA reads as TGTGCCAGCTCATCTCGGACGCCCCAAGAGACCCAGTACTTC.

The chain employs TRBV5-1 and TRBJ2-5; no reliable D call. The germline V gene has CDR1 SGHRS and CDR2 YFSETQ. There are 11 residues in the CDR3. V lost 4 bases and J 6 bases, leaving 7 bases between the germline ends. The CDR3 bases are TGCGCCAGCAGCGGTAGCAAGACCCAGTACTTC. Its protein is CASSGSKTQYF.

The V and J genes are TRBV19 and TRBJ2-1; D is possibly TRBD2 (5 bases). The germline gives CDR1 LNHDA, CDR2 SQIVND (reference sequence). Trimming removed 9 bases at V and 0 bases at J, with 21 bases between. The CDR3 is 17 residues long. As DNA, the CDR3 is TGTGCCAGCCACCCCGGACTCGGGGTACTCTCCTACAATGAGCAGTTCTTC. It is translated as CASHPGLGVLSYNEQFF.

The gene calls are TRBV5-1 and TRBJ2-2; unclear D gene. CDR3 length: 14 residues. The germline gives CDR1 SGHRS, CDR2 YFSETQ. Trimming removed 0 bases at V and 4 bases at J, with 7 bases between. The CDR3: CASSLALGTGELFF. CDR3 in DNA: TGCGCCAGCAGCTTGGCCCTGGGCACCGGGGAGCTGTTTTTT.

This clonotype was observed at least ten times. V is TRBV30 and J is TRBJ2-3; D might be TRBD1 or TRBD2, each matching 5 bases. The CDR3 loop spans 12 amino acids. Trimming took 1 base from V and 6 from J, leaving 8 bases between them. Germline values: CDR1 GTSNPN, CDR2 SVGIG (reference sequence). CDR3 protein: CAWSAGPDTQYF. CDR3 nucleotide sequence: TGTGCCTGGAGTGCGGGACCGGATACGCAGTATTTT.

The chain recombines TRBV7-9 with TRBJ2-3, with D perhaps assigned TRBD1 or TRBD2 (5 bases each). The CDR3 contains 13 residues. Trimming took 3 bases from V and 6 from J, leaving 10 bases between them. CDR1 and CDR2 (germline): SEHNR, FQNEAQ (reference sequence). CDR3 nucleotides: TGTGCCAGCAGCTTTGGGGGATTGGATACGCAGTATTTT. Its protein product is CASSFGGLDTQYF.

At least ten counts were recorded for this clonotype. The chain combines TRBV4-3 with TRBJ1-2; 7 positions match TRBD1. The junction had 8 bases not matched to a gene; V was cut back by 3 bases and J by 4 bases. CDR1 is LGHNA and CDR2 is YSLEER in the germline V gene. This CDR3 is 15 amino acids long. The CDR3 coding sequence is TGCGCCAGCAGCCACCACACAGGGGACCTCTATGGCTACACCTTC. It codes for CASSHHTGDLYGYTF.

This clonotype was seen ten or more times. The chain uses TRBV7-2 and TRBJ2-3; perhaps TRBD1 as D (6 bases). The CDR3 totals 14 residues. From germline, CDR1 is SGHTA and CDR2 FQGNSA. V lost 4 bases, J lost 1 base, and 9 bases lay in between. The CDR3 region is CASSWGHRTDTQYF. CDR3 DNA sequence: TGTGCCAGCAGCTGGGGGCATCGCACAGATACGCAGTATTTT.